The 5 T cell receptor beta chains given below trace back to one sample, sequenced in a study of blood T cell repertoires in COVID-19. Produced via immunoSEQ multiplex PCR; TCRdb's table is partial and in-frame only. The table shows roughly 230,000 clones, with 83% occurring only once. Sequencing was carried out using peripheral blood. The receptors were gathered from a woman aged 45 to 65 with acute or convalescent COVID-19.

This clone appeared a single time. This chain connects TRBV7-3 to TRBJ1-1, with D uncertain. This CDR3 has 14 residues. Germline V gene data show CDR1 as SGHTA and CDR2 as FQGTGA. Trimming removed 5 bases at V and 2 bases at J, with 12 bases between. CDR3: CASSPHPGNTEAFF. In nucleotides, the CDR3 is TGTGCCAGCAGCCCTCACCCAGGAAACACTGAAGCTTTCTTT.

This clone was detected only a few times. The chain couples TRBV2 to TRBJ2-1; D gene ambiguous. Trimming cost V 4 bases and J 9 bases, with 13 bases left between them. Germline values: CDR1 SNHLY, CDR2 FYNNEI. CDR3 length equals 13 residues. Here the CDR3 DNA reads TGTGCCAGCAGTGTATTCAGCTCTAGTGAGCAGTTCTTC. This sequence encodes CASSVFSSSEQFF. Full variable domain (rest looked up from reference TRBV2 and TRBJ2-1): EPEVTQTPSHQVTQMGQEVILRCVPISNHLYFYWYRQILGQKVEFLVSFYNNEISEKSEIFDDQFSVERPDGSNFTLKIRSTKLEDSAMYFCASSVFSSSEQFFGPGTRLTVL.

The chain couples TRBV18 to TRBJ1-1; the D is unclear. Germline V gene data show CDR1 as KGHSH and CDR2 as LQKENI. The CDR3 totals 16 residues. Trimming took 4 bases from V and 1 from J, leaving 16 bases between them. The CDR3 protein is CASSQHPYTANTEAFF. The CDR3 coding sequence is TGTGCCAGCTCACAACACCCTTACACAGCGAACACTGAAGCTTTCTTT.

Details on this clone: A read error may account for a junction end that differs from germline. This chain links TRBV13 with TRBJ2-1, with TRBD2 as a possible D gene (6 bases). Germline loops: CDR1 PRHDT, CDR2 FYEKMQ (reference sequence). The CDR3 contains 13 residues. The CDR3 DNA reads as TGTGCCAGCAGCCTAGGGGCGGGGAATGAGCAGTTCTTC. Translated: CASSLGAGNEQFF.

The rearrangement links TRBV7-9 to TRBJ1-5, with 7 bases lining up with TRBD1. This CDR3 is built from 14 residues. CDR1 and CDR2 from the germline V gene are SEHNR and FQNEAQ (reference sequence). The V gene end was trimmed by 2 bases and the J gene end by 3 bases; junction bases not matched to a gene: 1. In DNA form, the CDR3 reads TGTGCCAGCAGCTTAACAGGGGTCAATCAGCCCCAGCATTTT. It is translated as CASSLTGVNQPQHF.